This paragraph reports one T cell receptor beta chain. The sample comes from a study of early T cells in non-severe SARS-CoV-2 infection. From the 5' RACE reads, TCRdb called clonotypes with MiXCR, one entry per CDR3 protein. This sample has some 40,000 distinct CDR3 sequences, with 3.5% to 5% found just once. In germline, CDR1 is SQVTM, CDR2 ANQGSEA. V was trimmed by 4 bases and J by 6 bases, leaving 14 bases between them. The CDR3 is 13 residues long. The source is an adult who was a healthcare worker with PCR-confirmed SARS-CoV-2 infection or an uninfected control (not recorded which). The V gene is TRBV29-1, the J gene TRBJ2-3; D may be TRBD2 (5 bases). Sequencing was done on a sample of whole blood. CDR3 sequence reads: CSVALRTGDTQYF. Here the CDR3 DNA reads TGCAGCGTTGCGCTCCGAACGGGGGATACGCAGTATTTT.